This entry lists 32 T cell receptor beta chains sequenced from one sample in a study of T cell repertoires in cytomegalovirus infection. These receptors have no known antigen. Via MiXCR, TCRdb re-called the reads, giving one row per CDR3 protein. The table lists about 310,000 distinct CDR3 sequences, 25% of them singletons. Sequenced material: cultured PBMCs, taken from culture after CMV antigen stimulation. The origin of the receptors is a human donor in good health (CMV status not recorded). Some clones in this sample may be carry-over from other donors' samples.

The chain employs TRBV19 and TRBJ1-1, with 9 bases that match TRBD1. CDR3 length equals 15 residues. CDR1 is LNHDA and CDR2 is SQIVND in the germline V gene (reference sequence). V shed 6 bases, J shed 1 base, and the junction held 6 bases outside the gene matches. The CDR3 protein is CASSSRDRANTEAFF. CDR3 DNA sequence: TGTGCCAGTAGCTCCCGGGACAGGGCGAACACTGAAGCTTTCTTT.

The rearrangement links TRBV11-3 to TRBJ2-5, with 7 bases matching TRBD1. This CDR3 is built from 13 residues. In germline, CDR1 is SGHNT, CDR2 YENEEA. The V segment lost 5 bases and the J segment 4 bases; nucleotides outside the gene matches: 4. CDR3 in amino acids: CASSHRGSETQYF. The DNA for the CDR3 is TGTGCCAGCAGCCACAGGGGATCAGAGACCCAGTACTTC.

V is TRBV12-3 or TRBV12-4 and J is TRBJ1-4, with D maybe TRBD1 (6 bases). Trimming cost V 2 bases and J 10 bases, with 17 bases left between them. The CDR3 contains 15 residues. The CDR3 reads CASSLLQGRSVKLFF. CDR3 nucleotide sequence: TGTGCCAGCAGTTTACTCCAGGGGCGGAGTGTAAAACTGTTTTTT.

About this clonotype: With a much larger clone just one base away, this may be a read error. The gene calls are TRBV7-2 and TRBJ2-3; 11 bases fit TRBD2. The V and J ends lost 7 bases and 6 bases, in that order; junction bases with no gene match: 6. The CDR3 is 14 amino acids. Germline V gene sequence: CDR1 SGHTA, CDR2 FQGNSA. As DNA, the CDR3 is TGTGCCAGCAACTTTAGCGGGAGGGGGGATACGCAGTATTTT. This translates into CASNFSGRGDTQYF.

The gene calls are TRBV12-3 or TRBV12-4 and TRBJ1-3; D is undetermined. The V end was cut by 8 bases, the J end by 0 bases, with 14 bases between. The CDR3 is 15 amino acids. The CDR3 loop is CASCNFFSSGNTIYF. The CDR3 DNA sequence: TGTGCCAGCTGCAACTTCTTTAGCTCTGGAAACACCATATATTTT.

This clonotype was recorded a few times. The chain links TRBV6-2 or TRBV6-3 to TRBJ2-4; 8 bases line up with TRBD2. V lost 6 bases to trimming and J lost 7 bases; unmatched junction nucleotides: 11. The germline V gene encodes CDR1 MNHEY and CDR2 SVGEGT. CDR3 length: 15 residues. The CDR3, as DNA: TGTGCCAGCAGCCCACCCGGGACTAGGGGGAACATTCAGTACTTC. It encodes CASSPPGTRGNIQYF.

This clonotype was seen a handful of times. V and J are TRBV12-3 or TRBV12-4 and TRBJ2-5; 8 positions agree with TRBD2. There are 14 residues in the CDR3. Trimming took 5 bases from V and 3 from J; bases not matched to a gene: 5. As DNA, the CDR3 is TGTGCCAGCAGTCCGGGACTAGACGAAGAGACCCAGTACTTC. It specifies CASSPGLDEETQYF.

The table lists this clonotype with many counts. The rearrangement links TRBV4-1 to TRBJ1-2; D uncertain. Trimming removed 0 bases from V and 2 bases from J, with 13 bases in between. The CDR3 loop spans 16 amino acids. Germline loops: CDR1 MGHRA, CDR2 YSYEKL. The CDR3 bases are TGCGCCAGCAGCCAAGAGGCGGCAGACAAAAACTATGGCTACACCTTC. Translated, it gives CASSQEAADKNYGYTF.

In nucleotides, the CDR3 is TGTGCCAGCAGCTTCCCGACTAGCGGGGTAGAGCAGTTCTTC. Translated: CASSFPTSGVEQFF. The V call is TRBV7-2, the J call TRBJ2-1; 11 bases are a match to TRBD2. The germline V gene encodes CDR1 SGHTA and CDR2 FQGNSA. Trimming removed 3 bases from V and 10 bases from J; junction bases left unmatched: 5. This CDR3 comprises 14 residues. Looking up the rest from reference TRBV7-2 and TRBJ2-1 gives the full variable domain: GAGVSQSPSNKVTEKGKDVELRCDPISGHTALYWYRQSLGQGLEFLIYFQGNSAPDKSGLPSDRFSAERTGGSVSTLTIQRTQQEDSAVYLCASSFPTSGVEQFFGPGTRLTVL.

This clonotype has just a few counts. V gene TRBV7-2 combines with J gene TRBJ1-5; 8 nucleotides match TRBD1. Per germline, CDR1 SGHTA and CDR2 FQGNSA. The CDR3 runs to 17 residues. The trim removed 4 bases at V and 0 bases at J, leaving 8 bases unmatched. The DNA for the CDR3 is TGTGCCAGCAGCTCAACGACAGGGGAAGGTAGCAATCAGCCCCAGCATTTT. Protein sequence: CASSSTTGEGSNQPQHF.

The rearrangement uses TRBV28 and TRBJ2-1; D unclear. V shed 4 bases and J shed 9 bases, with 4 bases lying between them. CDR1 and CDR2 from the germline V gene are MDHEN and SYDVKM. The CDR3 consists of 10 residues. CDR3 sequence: CASSSLEQFF. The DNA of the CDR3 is TGTGCCAGCAGTTCGCTTGAGCAGTTCTTC.

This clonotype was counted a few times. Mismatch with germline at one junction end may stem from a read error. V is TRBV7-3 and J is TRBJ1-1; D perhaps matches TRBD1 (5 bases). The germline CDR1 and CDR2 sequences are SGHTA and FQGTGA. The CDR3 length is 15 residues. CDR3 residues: CASSLTGQGNTEAFF. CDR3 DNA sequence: TGTGCCAGCAGCCTAACCGGGCAGGGGAACACTGAAGCTTTCTTT.

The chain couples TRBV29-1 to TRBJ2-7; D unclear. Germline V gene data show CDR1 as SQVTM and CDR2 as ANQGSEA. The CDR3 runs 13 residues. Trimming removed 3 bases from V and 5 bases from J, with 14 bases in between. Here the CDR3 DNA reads TGCAGCGTTGAGTGGGGTTCTCGGGACGAGCAGTACTTC. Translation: CSVEWGSRDEQYF.

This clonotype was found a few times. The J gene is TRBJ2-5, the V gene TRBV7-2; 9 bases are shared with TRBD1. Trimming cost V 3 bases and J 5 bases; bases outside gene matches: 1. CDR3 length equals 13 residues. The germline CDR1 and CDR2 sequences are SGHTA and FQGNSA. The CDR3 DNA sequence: TGTGCCAGCAGCTTTGACAGGGGGGAGACCCAGTACTTC. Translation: CASSFDRGETQYF.

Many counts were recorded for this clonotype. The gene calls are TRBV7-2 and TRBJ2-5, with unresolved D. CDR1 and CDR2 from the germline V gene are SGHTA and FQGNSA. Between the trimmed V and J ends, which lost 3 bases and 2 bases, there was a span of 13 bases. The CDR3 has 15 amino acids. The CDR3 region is CASSLLAQQQETQYF. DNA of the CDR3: TGTGCCAGCAGCTTGCTCGCGCAACAACAAGAGACCCAGTACTTC.

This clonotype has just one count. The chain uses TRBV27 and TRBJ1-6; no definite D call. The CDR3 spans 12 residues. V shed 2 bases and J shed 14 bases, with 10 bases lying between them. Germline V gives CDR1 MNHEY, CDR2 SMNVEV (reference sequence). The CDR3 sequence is CASSLIVPALHF. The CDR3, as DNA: TGTGCCAGCAGTTTAATCGTTCCGGCCCTCCACTTT.

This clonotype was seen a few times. The DNA for the CDR3 is TGTGCCAGCAGCCAAGGCGGGGCCTATGGCTACACCTTC. This encodes CASSQGGAYGYTF. This chain connects TRBV4-2 to TRBJ1-2, with a tentative D call TRBD1 (5 bases). CDR1 and CDR2 from the germline V gene are LGHNA and YNFKEQ. The CDR3 loop spans 13 amino acids. V was cut by 1 base and J by 4 bases, with 7 bases left in between.

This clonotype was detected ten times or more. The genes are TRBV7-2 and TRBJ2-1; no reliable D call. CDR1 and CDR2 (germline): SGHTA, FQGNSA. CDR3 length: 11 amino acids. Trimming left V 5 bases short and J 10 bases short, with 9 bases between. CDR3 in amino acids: CASSPLKEQFF. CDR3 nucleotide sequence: TGTGCCAGCAGCCCCCTTAAGGAGCAGTTCTTC.

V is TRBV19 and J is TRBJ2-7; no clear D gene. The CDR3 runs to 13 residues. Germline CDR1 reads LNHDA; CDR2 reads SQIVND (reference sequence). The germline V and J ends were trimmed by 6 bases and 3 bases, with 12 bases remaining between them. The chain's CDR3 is CASSPILNYEQYF. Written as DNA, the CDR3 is TGTGCCAGTAGCCCCATACTGAACTACGAGCAGTACTTC. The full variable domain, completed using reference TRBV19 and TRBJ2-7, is DGGITQSPKYLFRKEGQNVTLSCEQNLNHDAMYWYRQDPGQGLRLIYYSQIVNDFQKGDIAEGYSVSREKKESFPLTVTSAQKNPTAFYLCASSPILNYEQYFGPGTRLTVT.

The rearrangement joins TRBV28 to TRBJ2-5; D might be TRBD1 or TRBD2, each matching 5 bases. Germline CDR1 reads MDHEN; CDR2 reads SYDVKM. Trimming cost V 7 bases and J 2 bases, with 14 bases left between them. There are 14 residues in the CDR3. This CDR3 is CASTPSWGQETQYF. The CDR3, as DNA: TGTGCCAGCACCCCTAGCTGGGGGCAAGAGACCCAGTACTTC.

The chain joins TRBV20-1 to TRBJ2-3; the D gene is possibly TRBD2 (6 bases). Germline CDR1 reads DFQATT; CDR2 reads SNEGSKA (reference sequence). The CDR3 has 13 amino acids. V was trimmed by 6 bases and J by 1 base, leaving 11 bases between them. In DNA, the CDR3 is TGCAGTGCCATAGCGGACCGCACAGATACGCAGTATTTT. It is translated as CSAIADRTDTQYF.

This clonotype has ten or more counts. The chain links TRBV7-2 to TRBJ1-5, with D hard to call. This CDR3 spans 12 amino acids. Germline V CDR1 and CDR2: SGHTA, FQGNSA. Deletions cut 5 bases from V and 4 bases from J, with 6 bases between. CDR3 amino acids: CASSPANQPQHF. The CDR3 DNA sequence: TGTGCCAGCAGCCCCGCAAATCAGCCCCAGCATTTT.

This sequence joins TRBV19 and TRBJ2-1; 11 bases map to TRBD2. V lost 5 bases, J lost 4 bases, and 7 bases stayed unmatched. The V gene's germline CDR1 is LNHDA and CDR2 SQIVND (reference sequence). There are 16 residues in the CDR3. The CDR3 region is CASSFPTSGVYNEQFF. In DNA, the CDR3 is TGTGCCAGTAGTTTCCCGACTAGCGGGGTGTACAATGAGCAGTTCTTC.

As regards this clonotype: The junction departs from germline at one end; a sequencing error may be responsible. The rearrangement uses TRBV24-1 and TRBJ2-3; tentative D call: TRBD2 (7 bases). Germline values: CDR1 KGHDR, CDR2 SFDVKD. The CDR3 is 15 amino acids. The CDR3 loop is CATSDPSRGADTQSF. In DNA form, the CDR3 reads TGTGCCACCAGTGACCCCTCTCGGGGGGCAGATACGCAGTCTTTT.

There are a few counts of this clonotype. Here the CDR3 reads CASRPRPGQSYNEQFF. The CDR3 DNA reads TGTGCCAGCAGGCCCCGTCCGGGACAGAGTTACAATGAGCAGTTCTTC. The chain joins TRBV6-2 or TRBV6-3 to TRBJ2-1; 7 nucleotides align to TRBD1. The CDR3 is 16 amino acids. The junction had 12 bases not matched to a gene; V was cut back by 6 bases and J by 4 bases. Germline CDR1 MNHEY, CDR2 SVGEGT.

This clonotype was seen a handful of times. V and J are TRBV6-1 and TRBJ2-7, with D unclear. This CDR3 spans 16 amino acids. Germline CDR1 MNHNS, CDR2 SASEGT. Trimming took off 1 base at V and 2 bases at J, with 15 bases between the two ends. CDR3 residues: CASSEELWGSAYEQYF. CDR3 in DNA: TGTGCCAGCAGTGAAGAACTCTGGGGTAGTGCCTACGAGCAGTACTTC.

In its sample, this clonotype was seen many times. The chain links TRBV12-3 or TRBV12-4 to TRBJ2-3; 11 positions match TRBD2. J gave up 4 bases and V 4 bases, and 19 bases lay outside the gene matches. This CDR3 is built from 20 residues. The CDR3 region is CASSYPPGTSGPEVADTQYF. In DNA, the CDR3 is TGTGCCAGCAGTTACCCCCCCGGGACTAGCGGCCCCGAAGTGGCAGATACGCAGTATTTT.

The CDR3 sequence: CASSRQRDYTDTQYF. In nucleotides, the CDR3 is TGTGCCAGCAGCCGGCAGCGGGATTACACAGATACGCAGTATTTT. The V and J genes are TRBV4-2 and TRBJ2-3, with 7 bases lining up with TRBD2. The V gene end was trimmed by 4 bases and the J gene end by 2 bases; junction bases not matched to a gene: 6. CDR1 is LGHNA, CDR2 YNFKEQ, per germline. This CDR3 is 15 amino acids long.

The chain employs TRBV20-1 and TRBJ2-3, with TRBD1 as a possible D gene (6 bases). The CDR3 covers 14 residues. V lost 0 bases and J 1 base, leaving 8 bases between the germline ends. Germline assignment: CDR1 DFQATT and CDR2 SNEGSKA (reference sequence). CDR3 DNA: TGCAGTGCTAGAGATCCAGGGGGCACAGATACGCAGTATTTT. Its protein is CSARDPGGTDTQYF.

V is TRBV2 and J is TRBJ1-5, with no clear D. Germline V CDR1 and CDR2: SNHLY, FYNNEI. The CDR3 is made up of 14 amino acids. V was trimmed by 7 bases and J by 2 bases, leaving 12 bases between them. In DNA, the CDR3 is TGTGCCAGCATGGACCGTGGGGGCAATCAGCCCCAGCATTTT. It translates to CASMDRGGNQPQHF.

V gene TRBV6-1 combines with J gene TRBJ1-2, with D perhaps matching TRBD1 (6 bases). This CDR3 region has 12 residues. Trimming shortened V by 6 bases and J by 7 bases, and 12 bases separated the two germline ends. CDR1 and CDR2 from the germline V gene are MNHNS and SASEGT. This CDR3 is CASRKDRSGYTF. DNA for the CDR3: TGTGCCAGCAGAAAGGACAGATCTGGCTACACCTTC.

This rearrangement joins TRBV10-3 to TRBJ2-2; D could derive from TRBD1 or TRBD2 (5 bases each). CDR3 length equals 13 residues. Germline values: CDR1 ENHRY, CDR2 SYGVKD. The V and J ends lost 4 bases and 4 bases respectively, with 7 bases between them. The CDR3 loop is CAISGDPTGELFF. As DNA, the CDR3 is TGTGCCATCAGTGGGGACCCCACCGGGGAGCTGTTTTTT.